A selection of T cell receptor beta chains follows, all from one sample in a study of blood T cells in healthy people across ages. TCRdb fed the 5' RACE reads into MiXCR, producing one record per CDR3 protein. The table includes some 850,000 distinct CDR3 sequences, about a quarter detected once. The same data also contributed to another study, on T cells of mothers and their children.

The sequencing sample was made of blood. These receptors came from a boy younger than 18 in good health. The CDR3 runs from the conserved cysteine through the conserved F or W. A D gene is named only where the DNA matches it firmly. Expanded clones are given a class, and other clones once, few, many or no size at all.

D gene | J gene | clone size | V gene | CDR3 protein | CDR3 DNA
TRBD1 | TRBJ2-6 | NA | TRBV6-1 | CASSTGGSRSYSGANVLTF | TGTGCCAGCAGTACAGGGGGCTCACGATCATACTCTGGGGCCAACGTCCTGACTTTC
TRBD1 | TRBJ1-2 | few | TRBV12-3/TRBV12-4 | CASSPTGFNYGYTF | TGTGCCAGCAGTCCGACAGGGTTCAACTATGGCTACACCTTC
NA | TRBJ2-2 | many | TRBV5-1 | CASSSGLNTGELFF | TGTGCCAGCAGTTCGGGACTCAACACCGGGGAGCTGTTTTTT
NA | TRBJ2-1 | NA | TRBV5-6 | CASSLGWKGNEQFF | TGTGCCAGCAGCTTGGGGTGGAAAGGGAATGAGCAGTTCTTC
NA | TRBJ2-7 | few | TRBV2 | CASSVGYEQYF | TGTGCCAGCAGTGTGGGATACGAGCAGTACTTC
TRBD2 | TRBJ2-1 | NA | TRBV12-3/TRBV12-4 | CASNPGTSNEQFF | TGTGCCAGCAACCCCGGGACTAGCAATGAGCAGTTCTTC
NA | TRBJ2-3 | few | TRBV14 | CASSAPGYPSNTQYF | TGTGCCAGCAGCGCTCCAGGGTACCCGAGCAATACGCAGTATTTT
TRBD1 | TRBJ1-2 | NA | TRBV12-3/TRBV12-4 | CASSWDSSNYGYTF | TGTGCCAGCAGTTGGGACAGCTCTAACTATGGCTACACCTTC
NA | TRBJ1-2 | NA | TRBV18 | CASSPSEEFGYTF | TGTGCCAGCTCCCCGTCGGAGGAATTTGGCTACACCTTC
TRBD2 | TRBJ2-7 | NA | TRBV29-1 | CSATGRSSYEQYF | TGCAGCGCCACCGGGAGGAGCTCCTACGAGCAGTACTTC
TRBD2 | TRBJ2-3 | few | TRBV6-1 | CASRKGLAGSSTDTQYF | TGTGCCAGCAGGAAGGGACTAGCGGGCTCTAGCACAGATACGCAGTATTTT
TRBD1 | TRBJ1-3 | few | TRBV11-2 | CASSRTGVDGNTIYF | TGTGCCAGCAGCCGGACAGGAGTGGATGGAAACACCATATATTTT
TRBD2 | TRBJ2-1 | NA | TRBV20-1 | CSAPKIAGGLGNEQFF | TGCAGTGCTCCCAAAATAGCGGGAGGGCTGGGAAATGAGCAGTTCTTC
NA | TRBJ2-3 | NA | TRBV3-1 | CASSQKTGRPGTDTQYF | TGTGCCAGCAGCCAAAAGACTGGCCGACCGGGCACAGATACGCAGTATTTT
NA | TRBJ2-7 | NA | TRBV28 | CASSLPGSPSYEQYF | TGTGCCAGCAGTTTGCCCGGGTCTCCTTCCTACGAGCAGTACTTC
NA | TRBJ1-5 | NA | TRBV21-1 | CASSPDRAYSNQPQHF | TGTGCCAGCAGCCCAGACAGGGCGTATAGCAATCAGCCCCAGCATTTT
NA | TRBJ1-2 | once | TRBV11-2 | CASRAAGTQGYGYTF | TGTGCCAGCAGGGCGGCGGGGACGCAGGGGTATGGCTACACCTTC
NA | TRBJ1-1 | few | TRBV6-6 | CASSYGGVDTEAFF | TGTGCCAGCAGTTATGGGGGGGTAGACACTGAAGCTTTCTTT
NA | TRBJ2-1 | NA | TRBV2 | CASGGRFPFDEQFF | TGTGCCAGCGGGGGGAGGTTCCCGTTCGATGAGCAGTTCTTC
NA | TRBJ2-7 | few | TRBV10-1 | CASSEGLASIYEQYF | TGCGCCAGTAGTGAGGGGCTAGCAAGTATCTACGAGCAGTACTTC
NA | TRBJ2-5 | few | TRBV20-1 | CSASGVGPGTQYF | TGCAGTGCTAGTGGGGTAGGGCCAGGGACCCAGTACTTC
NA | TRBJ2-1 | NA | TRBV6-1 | CASELYEQFF | TGTGCCAGCGAATTGTATGAGCAGTTCTTC